The clone carrying this TCR beta chain was counted many times. The data originate from a study of regulatory T cells in long-lasting Graves disease. From germline, CDR1 is SGHTA and CDR2 FQGNSA. CDR3 length: 15 residues. V was cut by 6 bases and J by 0 bases, with 11 bases left in between. The sample's time point: newly diagnosed GD, antithyroid drugs for less than 3 months. The TCR library was made from RNA extracted from PBMCs. Sequencing libraries for TCR beta were prepared with iRepertoire HTBI primers and Arm-PCR of CDR3 regions. TCRdb reprocessed the multiplex PCR reads with MiXCR, giving one entry per CDR3 protein. The sample records approximately 360,000 distinct CDR3 sequences, around 11% being singletons. The sample was also linked to a second study, of T cells in Graves' hyperthyroidism and ophthalmopathy.

The sequencing here drew on peripheral blood mononuclear cells (PBMCs), taken at new diagnosis, from a patient treated with antithyroid drugs. The V gene is TRBV7-2, the J gene TRBJ2-2, with D possibly TRBD1 on 6 matching bases. The receptor was isolated from a woman under 30 with Graves disease. CDR3 in DNA: TGTGCCAGCAGATATACAGGGACGAACACCGGGGAGCTGTTTTTT. Amino acid sequence: CASRYTGTNTGELFF.